A single sample is the source of the 10 T cell receptor beta chains below, sequenced in a study of blood T cells in healthy people across ages. Together with a sample-barcoded 5' primer, a J-beta primer mix was included in a second PCR lasting about 6 to 11 cycles. TCRdb itself ran the 5' RACE reads through MiXCR, one entry per CDR3 protein. The table includes fewer than 1.5 million distinct CDR3 sequences, 42% detected once. Sequencing was done on a sample of blood. The origin of the receptors is a woman between 18 and 29 years old in good health.

In this sample, this clonotype turned up a few times. This sequence joins TRBV20-1 and TRBJ2-1; D gene unclear. CDR3 size: 11 residues. V was clipped by 3 bases and J by 4 bases, with 4 bases between them. The germline V gene has CDR1 DFQATT and CDR2 SNEGSKA (reference sequence). The CDR3 protein is CSASRYNEQFF. Here the CDR3 DNA reads TGCAGTGCTAGTAGGTACAATGAGCAGTTCTTC.

The J gene is TRBJ2-5, the V gene TRBV29-1; 11 bases match TRBD2. V was clipped by 6 bases and J by 6 bases; unmatched bases: 9. From germline, CDR1 is SQVTM and CDR2 ANQGSEA. This CDR3 is built from 14 residues. CDR3 sequence reads: CSVLPIAGGKTQYF. The CDR3 DNA follows: TGCAGCGTCCTCCCTATAGCGGGGGGGAAGACCCAGTACTTC.

This clonotype appeared a few times. This chain links TRBV28 with TRBJ1-2; D is uncertain. The CDR3 runs 13 residues. In germline, CDR1 is MDHEN, CDR2 SYDVKM. V was trimmed by 6 bases and J by 0 bases, leaving 8 bases between them. The CDR3 loop reads CASSSNTNYGYTF. The CDR3 DNA sequence: TGTGCCAGCAGCTCCAACACTAACTATGGCTACACCTTC.

This clonotype was seen a single time. This rearrangement joins TRBV11-2 to TRBJ2-7, with D unresolved. V was trimmed by 5 bases and J by 0 bases, leaving 14 bases between them. This CDR3 is built from 15 residues. CDR1 SGHAT and CDR2 FQNNGV come from the germline V gene. The chain's CDR3 is CASSVGKDASYEQYF. CDR3 DNA: TGTGCCAGCAGCGTGGGTAAAGATGCCTCCTACGAGCAGTACTTC.

This clonotype has more than one count but fewer than ten. J is TRBJ2-5 and V is TRBV6-1; maybe TRBD1 (6 bases). This CDR3 comprises 14 residues. The germline V gene encodes CDR1 MNHNS and CDR2 SASEGT. V was shortened by 1 base and J by 5 bases, with 11 bases between the two germline ends. This CDR3 reads CASSEEDSGETQYF. The CDR3 DNA is TGTGCCAGCAGTGAAGAGGACAGTGGGGAGACCCAGTACTTC.

The rearrangement uses TRBV25-1 and TRBJ2-7; D is possibly TRBD1 (6 bases). Between the trimmed V and J ends, which lost 1 base and 0 bases, there was a span of 13 bases. The CDR3 loop spans 16 amino acids. The germline gives CDR1 MGHDK, CDR2 SYGVNS. DNA for the CDR3: TGTGCCAGCAGTGAATCTCCAGGGGAGAGCTCCTACGAGCAGTACTTC. Amino acid sequence: CASSESPGESSYEQYF.

The rearrangement joins TRBV15 to TRBJ1-4; no clear D. The germline CDR1 and CDR2 sequences are LNHNV and YYDKDF (reference sequence). The length of the CDR3 is 14 residues. V was cut by 1 base and J by 7 bases, with 10 bases left in between. The CDR3 region has the DNA TGTGCCACCAGCAGAGGAGGTTTTGGTGAAAAACTGTTTTTT. Translating gives CATSRGGFGEKLFF.

This clonotype was observed at least ten times. V and J are TRBV29-1 and TRBJ2-7, with unresolved D. V shed 7 bases and J shed 0 bases, with 13 bases lying between them. Germline assignment: CDR1 SQVTM and CDR2 ANQGSEA. This CDR3 is 13 amino acids long. The DNA of the CDR3 is TGCAGCGCCGGACCCCTGAGCTCCTACGAGCAGTACTTC. It specifies CSAGPLSSYEQYF.

This clonotype was counted many times. This chain connects TRBV29-1 to TRBJ2-7; a weak D match, TRBD1 (6 bases). The V end lost 4 bases, the J end lost 4 bases, and 17 bases lay between the germline ends. The CDR3 spans 14 residues. From germline, CDR1 is SQVTM and CDR2 ANQGSEA. The CDR3 nucleotides read TGCAGCGTTGCAGGGTCCGAGACAGGATACGAGCAGTACTTC. This translates into CSVAGSETGYEQYF.

In its sample, this clonotype was seen a few times. The rearrangement uses TRBV7-9 and TRBJ2-7; no reliable D call. Looked up from germline, CDR1 is SEHNR and CDR2 is FQNEAQ (reference sequence). The CDR3 is 13 amino acids. Trimming pared 3 bases from V and 2 bases from J, leaving 8 bases between. DNA for the CDR3: TGTGCCAGCAGCTTGGCAGTAGCCTACGAGCAGTACTTC. It translates to CASSLAVAYEQYF.